The entry below describes one T cell receptor beta chain. The CDR3 runs to 12 residues. Germline V gene data show CDR1 as DFQATT and CDR2 as SNEGSKA (reference sequence). Trimming at V came to 3 bases and at J to 7 bases, leaving 3 bases not matched to a gene. These data come from a study of blood T cell repertoires in COVID-19. Study-wide context: Sites in the United States, Italy and Spain provided acute and convalescent COVID-19 samples.

Per the original methods: Nucleated cell number was recorded as an estimate derived from reference gene primer amplification. The data were produced by immunoSEQ multiplex PCR, yet TCRdb's version contains in-frame clones alone and is incomplete. The DNA was the basis for D and trimming; V, J and clone size are from that table. Of 55,000 to 65,000 clones listed, 75% to 90% are singletons. The source is a man aged 55 to 70 with COVID-19, enrolled during active disease. Sequenced input: peripheral blood. The V call is TRBV20-1, the J call TRBJ1-1, with TRBD1 matching over 9 bases. CDR3 nucleotides: TGCAGTGCTAGTTACAGGGGGCTTGAAGCTTTCTTT. It specifies CSASYRGLEAFF.